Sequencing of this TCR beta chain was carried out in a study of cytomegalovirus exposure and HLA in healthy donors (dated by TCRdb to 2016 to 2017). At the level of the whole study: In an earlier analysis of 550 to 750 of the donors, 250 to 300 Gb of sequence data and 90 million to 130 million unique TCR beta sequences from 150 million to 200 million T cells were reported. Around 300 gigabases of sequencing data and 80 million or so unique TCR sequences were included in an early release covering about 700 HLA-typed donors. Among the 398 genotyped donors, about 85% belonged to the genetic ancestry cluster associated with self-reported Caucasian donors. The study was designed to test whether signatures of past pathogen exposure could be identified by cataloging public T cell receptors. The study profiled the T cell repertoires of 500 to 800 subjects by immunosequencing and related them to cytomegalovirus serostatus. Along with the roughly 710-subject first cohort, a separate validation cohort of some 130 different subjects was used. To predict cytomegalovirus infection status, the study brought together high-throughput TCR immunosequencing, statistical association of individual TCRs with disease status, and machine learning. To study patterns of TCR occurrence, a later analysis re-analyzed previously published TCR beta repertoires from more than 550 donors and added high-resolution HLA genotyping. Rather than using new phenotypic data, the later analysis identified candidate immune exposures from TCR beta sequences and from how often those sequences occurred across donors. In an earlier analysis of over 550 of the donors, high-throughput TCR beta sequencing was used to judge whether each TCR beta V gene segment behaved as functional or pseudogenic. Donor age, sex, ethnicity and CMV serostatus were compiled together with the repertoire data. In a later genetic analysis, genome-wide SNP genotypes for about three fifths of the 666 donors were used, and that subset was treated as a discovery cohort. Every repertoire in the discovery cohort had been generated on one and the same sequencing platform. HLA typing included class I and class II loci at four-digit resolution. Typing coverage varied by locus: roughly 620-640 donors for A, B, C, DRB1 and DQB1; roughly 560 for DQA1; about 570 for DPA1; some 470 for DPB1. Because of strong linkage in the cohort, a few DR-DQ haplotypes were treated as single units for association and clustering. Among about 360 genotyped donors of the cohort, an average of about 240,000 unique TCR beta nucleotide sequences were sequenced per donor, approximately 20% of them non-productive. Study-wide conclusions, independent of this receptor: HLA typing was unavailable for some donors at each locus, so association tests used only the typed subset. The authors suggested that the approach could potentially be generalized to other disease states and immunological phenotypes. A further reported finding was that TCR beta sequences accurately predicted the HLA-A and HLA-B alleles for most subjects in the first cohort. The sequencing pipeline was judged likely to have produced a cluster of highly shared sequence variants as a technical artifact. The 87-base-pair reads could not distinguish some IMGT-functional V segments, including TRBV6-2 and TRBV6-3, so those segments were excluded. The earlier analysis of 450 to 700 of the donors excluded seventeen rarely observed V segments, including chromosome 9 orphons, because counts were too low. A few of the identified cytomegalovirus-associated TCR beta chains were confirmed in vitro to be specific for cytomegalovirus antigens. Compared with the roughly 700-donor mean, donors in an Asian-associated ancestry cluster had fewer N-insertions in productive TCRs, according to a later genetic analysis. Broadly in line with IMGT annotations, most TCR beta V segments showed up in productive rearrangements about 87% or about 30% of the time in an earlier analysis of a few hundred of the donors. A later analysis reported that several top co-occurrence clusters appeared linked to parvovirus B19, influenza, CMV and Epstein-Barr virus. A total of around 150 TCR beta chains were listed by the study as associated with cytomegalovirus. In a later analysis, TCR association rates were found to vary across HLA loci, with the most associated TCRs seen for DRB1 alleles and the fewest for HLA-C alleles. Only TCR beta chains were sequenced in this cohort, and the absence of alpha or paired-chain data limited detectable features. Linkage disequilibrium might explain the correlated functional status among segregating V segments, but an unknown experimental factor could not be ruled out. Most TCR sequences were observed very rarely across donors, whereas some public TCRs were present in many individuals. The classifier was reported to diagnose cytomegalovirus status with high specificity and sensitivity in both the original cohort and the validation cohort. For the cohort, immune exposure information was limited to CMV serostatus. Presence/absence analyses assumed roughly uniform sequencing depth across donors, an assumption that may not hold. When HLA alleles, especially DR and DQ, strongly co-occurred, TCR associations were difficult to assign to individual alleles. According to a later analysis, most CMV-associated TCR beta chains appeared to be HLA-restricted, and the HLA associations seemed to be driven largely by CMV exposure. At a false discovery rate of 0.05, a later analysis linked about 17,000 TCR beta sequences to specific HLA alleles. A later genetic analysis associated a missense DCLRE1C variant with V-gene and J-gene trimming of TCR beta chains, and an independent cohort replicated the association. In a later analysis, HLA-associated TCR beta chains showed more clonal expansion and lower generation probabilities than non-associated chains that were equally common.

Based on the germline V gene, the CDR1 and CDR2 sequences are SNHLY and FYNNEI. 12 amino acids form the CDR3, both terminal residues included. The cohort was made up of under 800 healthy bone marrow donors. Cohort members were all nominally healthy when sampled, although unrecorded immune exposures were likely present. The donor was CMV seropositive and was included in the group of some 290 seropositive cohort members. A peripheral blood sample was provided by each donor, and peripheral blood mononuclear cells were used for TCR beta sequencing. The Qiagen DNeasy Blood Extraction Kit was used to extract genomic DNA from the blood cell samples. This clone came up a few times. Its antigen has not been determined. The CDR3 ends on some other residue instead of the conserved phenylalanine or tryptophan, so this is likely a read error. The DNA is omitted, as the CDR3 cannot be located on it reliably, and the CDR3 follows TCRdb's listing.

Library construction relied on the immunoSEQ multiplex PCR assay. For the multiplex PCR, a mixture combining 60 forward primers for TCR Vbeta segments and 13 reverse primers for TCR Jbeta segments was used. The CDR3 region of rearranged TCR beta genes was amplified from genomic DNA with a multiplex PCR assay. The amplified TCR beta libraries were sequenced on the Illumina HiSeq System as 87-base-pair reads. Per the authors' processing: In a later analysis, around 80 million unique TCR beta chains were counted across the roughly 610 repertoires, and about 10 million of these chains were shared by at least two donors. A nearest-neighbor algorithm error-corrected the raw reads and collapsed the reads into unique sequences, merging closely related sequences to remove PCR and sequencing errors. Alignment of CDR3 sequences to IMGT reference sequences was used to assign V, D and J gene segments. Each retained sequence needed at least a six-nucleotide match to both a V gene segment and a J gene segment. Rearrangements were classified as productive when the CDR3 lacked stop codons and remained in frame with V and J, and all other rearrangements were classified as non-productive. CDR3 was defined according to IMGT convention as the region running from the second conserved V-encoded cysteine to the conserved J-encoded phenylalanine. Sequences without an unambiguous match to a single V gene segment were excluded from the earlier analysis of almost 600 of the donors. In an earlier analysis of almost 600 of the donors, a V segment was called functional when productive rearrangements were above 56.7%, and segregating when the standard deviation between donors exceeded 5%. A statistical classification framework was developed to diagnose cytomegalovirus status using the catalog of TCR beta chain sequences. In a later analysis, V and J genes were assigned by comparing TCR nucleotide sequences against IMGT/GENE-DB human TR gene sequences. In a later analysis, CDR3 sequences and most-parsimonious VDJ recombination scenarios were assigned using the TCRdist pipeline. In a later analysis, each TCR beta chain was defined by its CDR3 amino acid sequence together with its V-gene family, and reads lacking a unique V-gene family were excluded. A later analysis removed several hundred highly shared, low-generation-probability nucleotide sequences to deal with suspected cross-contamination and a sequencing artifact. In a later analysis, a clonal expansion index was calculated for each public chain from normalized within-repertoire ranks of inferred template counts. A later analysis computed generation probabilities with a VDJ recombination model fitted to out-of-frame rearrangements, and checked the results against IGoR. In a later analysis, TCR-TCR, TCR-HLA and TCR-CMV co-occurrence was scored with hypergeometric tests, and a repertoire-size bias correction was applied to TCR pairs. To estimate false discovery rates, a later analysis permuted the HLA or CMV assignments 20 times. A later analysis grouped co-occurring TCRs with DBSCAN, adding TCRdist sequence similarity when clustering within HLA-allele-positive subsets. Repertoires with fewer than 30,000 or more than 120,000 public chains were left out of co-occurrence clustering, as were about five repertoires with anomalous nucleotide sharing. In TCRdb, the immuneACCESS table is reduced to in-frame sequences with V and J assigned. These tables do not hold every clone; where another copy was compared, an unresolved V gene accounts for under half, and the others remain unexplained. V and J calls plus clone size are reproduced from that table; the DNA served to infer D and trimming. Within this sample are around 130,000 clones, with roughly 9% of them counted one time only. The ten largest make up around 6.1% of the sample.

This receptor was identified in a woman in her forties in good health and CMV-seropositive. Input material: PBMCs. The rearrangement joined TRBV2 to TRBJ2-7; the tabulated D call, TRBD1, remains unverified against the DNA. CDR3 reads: CASSDPWRVGEL.